This passage covers 24 T cell receptor beta chains from one sample sequenced in a study of blood T cell repertoires in COVID-19. Using immunoSEQ multiplex PCR, the repertoire was profiled, and TCRdb retains in-frame clones only, with some absent. The sample includes under 300,000 clones, roughly 88% of them seen just once. The specimen was peripheral blood. Every receptor here comes from a man aged 40-55 years who had recovered from COVID-19.

The sample holds one count of this clone. This chain links TRBV4-1 with TRBJ1-5; 8 bases align to TRBD1. The CDR3 is 14 residues long. V trimming: 5 bases; J trimming: 6 bases; junction bases outside the gene matches: 6. In germline, CDR1 is MGHRA, CDR2 YSYEKL. CDR3 nucleotide sequence: TGCGCCAGCAGCGCCCAGGGGGCAGGTCAGCCCCAGCATTTT. Residues: CASSAQGAGQPQHF.

This chain uses TRBV7-9 with TRBJ2-5; tentative D call: TRBD2 (5 bases). CDR1 is SEHNR, CDR2 FQNEAQ, per germline (reference sequence). The V end was cut by 2 bases, the J end by 4 bases, with 8 bases between. The CDR3 is 13 residues long. The CDR3 nucleotides are TGTGCCAGCAGCTTAAGAGGAGGAGAGACCCAGTACTTC. This codes for CASSLRGGETQYF.

V and J are TRBV7-9 and TRBJ1-5; TRBD1 is a possible D gene (6 bases). Trimming removed 3 bases from V and 5 bases from J, with 14 bases in between. Per the germline V gene, CDR1 is SEHNR and CDR2 is FQNEAQ (reference sequence). The length of the CDR3 is 15 residues. The CDR3, as DNA: TGTGCCAGCAGCTTGTCCGGGGGGCGCGATCAGCCCCAGCATTTT. Its protein is CASSLSGGRDQPQHF.

The V gene is TRBV2, the J gene TRBJ1-1; no clear D gene. The CDR3 totals 13 residues. Trimming cost V 4 bases and J 4 bases, with 10 bases left between them. From germline, CDR1 is SNHLY and CDR2 FYNNEI. The CDR3 DNA reads as TGTGCCAGCAGTGCAAACACCTTCACTGAAGCTTTCTTT. Encoded protein: CASSANTFTEAFF.

This clone was observed once. The V call is TRBV5-6, the J call TRBJ2-2; no definite D call. V shed 4 bases and J shed 11 bases, with 12 bases lying between them. CDR3 length: 12 amino acids. Germline loops: CDR1 SGHDT, CDR2 YYEEEE. CDR3 DNA: TGTGCCAGCAGCGCCCAGACAAGTGAGCTGTTTTTT. This translates into CASSAQTSELFF.

This clone was counted a few times. The sample has other DNA sequences that encode this CDR3 too. This chain joins TRBV14 and TRBJ2-2; D is undetermined. The V end was cut by 2 bases, the J end by 0 bases, with 4 bases between. The CDR3 covers 14 residues. CDR1 is SGHDN and CDR2 is FVKESK in the germline V gene. The CDR3 DNA reads as TGTGCCAGCAGCCAATATCCGAACACCGGGGAGCTGTTTTTT. The encoded protein is CASSQYPNTGELFF.

The CDR3 DNA reads TGCGCCAGCAGCCAATCAGAACGCTTCGGGAGGTCCACAGATACGCAGTATTTT. Its protein is CASSQSERFGRSTDTQYF. The chain uses TRBV4-1 and TRBJ2-3; 7 bases are a match to TRBD2. V lost 2 bases, J lost 2 bases, and 13 bases stayed unmatched. There are 18 residues in the CDR3. The germline CDR1 and CDR2 sequences are MGHRA and YSYEKL.

V is TRBV6-5 and J is TRBJ2-7; TRBD2 matches 11 bases. This CDR3 has 14 residues. Germline V CDR1 and CDR2: MNHEY, SVGAGI. Trimming cost V 6 bases and J 5 bases; bases outside gene matches: 6. As DNA, the CDR3 is TGTGCCAGCAGCCGACTAGCGGGAACCGACGAGCAGTACTTC. Its protein is CASSRLAGTDEQYF.

The chain joins TRBV27 to TRBJ2-2; D is ambiguous. This CDR3 has 14 amino acids. With 3 bases removed from V and 1 base from J, the gap between germline ends came to 6 bases. CDR1 is MNHEY and CDR2 is SMNVEV in the germline V gene (reference sequence). CDR3 amino acids: CASSFVMNTGELFF. CDR3 nucleotide sequence: TGTGCCAGCAGTTTTGTCATGAACACCGGGGAGCTGTTTTTT.

The J gene is TRBJ2-4, the V gene TRBV18; TRBD1 agrees at 10 bases. This CDR3 region has 14 residues. CDR1 and CDR2 from the germline V gene are KGHSH and LQKENI. The V and J ends lost 3 bases and 4 bases, in that order; junction bases with no gene match: 0. The CDR3 sequence is CASSPGQGKNIQYF. CDR3 nucleotide sequence: TGTGCCAGCTCACCGGGACAGGGGAAAAACATTCAGTACTTC. The variable domain in full, with the rest retrieved from reference TRBV18 and TRBJ2-4, is NAGVMQNPRHLVRRRGQEARLRCSPMKGHSHVYWYRQLPEEGLKFMVYLQKENIIDESGMPKERFSAEFPKEGPSILRIQQVVRGDSAAYFCASSPGQGKNIQYFGAGTRLSVL.

The CDR3 protein is CSVDLPDRDYGYTF. The CDR3 nucleotides read TGCAGCGTTGACCTTCCTGACAGGGACTATGGCTACACCTTC. The chain employs TRBV29-1 and TRBJ1-2; 7 bases match TRBD1. V lost 3 bases and J lost 3; bases outside the gene matches: 7. This CDR3 is 14 amino acids long. The germline V gene encodes CDR1 SQVTM and CDR2 ANQGSEA.

Written as DNA, the CDR3 is TGTGCCAGCAGCCCGGGACAGGGGGCTGCTAATGAAAAACTGTTTTTT. Amino acids: CASSPGQGAANEKLFF. J is TRBJ1-4 and V is TRBV21-1; the table's D gene call, TRBD1, was not cross checked with the DNA. TRBV21-1 is termed a pseudogene. The CDR3 runs 16 residues.

The rearrangement uses TRBV11-3 and TRBJ1-6, with D possibly being TRBD1 (5 bases). From germline, CDR1 is SGHNT and CDR2 YENEEA. V lost 2 bases to trimming and J lost 6 bases, with 14 bases between them. The CDR3 is 16 residues long. CDR3 DNA: TGTGCCAGCAGCTTAAAGGTGGGCAGGGCTAATTCACCCCTCCACTTT. Translation: CASSLKVGRANSPLHF.

The chain couples TRBV2 to TRBJ2-5; possibly TRBD2 for D (5 bases). Germline V gives CDR1 SNHLY, CDR2 FYNNEI. This CDR3 comprises 15 residues. Trimming pared 1 base from V and 5 bases from J, leaving 14 bases between. The CDR3 is CASSEGVGWRETQYF. Written as DNA, the CDR3 is TGTGCCAGCAGTGAAGGGGTCGGATGGAGGGAGACCCAGTACTTC.

The V gene is TRBV5-1, the J gene TRBJ2-3; D is possibly TRBD2 (5 bases). This CDR3 comprises 17 residues. Per germline, CDR1 SGHRS and CDR2 YFSETQ. Trimming cost V 4 bases and J 4 bases, with 22 bases left between them. The DNA of the CDR3 is TGCGCCAGCAGCAAACCGGGCCTAACTGTCGGGGCAGATACGCAGTATTTT. Protein product: CASSKPGLTVGADTQYF.

V usage is TRBV19 and J usage is TRBJ2-1; 8 positions match TRBD2. This CDR3 has 15 amino acids. Germline V gene sequence: CDR1 LNHDA, CDR2 SQIVND (reference sequence). Losses at the gene ends were 5 bases for V and 1 base for J; bases not matched to a gene: 4. CDR3 protein: CASSPVAGSYNEQFF. The CDR3 nucleotides are TGTGCCAGTAGTCCCGTAGCGGGGTCCTACAATGAGCAGTTCTTC.

The rearrangement joins TRBV19 to TRBJ1-4; D perhaps matches TRBD1 (5 bases). The V end lost 7 bases, the J end lost 0 bases, and 15 bases lay between the germline ends. The CDR3 sequence is 16 residues long. Germline values: CDR1 LNHDA, CDR2 SQIVND (reference sequence). As DNA, the CDR3 is TGTGCCAGTAAAGTAACAGGACCCGCAACTAATGAAAAACTGTTTTTT. Protein sequence: CASKVTGPATNEKLFF.

This chain connects TRBV19 to TRBJ1-2; perhaps TRBD1 as D (6 bases). CDR3 length equals 16 residues. Germline V gene lookup returns CDR1 LNHDA and CDR2 SQIVND (reference sequence). Between the trimmed V and J ends, which lost 8 bases and 3 bases, there was a span of 22 bases. The DNA of the CDR3 is TGTGCCAGTGTCGACCAGGGGACCGCGATTTACTATGGCTACACCTTC. Translating gives CASVDQGTAIYYGYTF.

This clone appeared a few times. This chain uses TRBV5-1 with TRBJ2-1; 7 nucleotides agree with TRBD1. CDR1 is SGHRS, CDR2 YFSETQ, per germline. The CDR3 contains 15 residues. V was clipped by 3 bases and J by 7 bases; unmatched bases: 10. The CDR3 region is CASSSYRGYNNEQFF. CDR3 bases: TGCGCCAGCAGCTCCTACAGGGGATACAATAATGAGCAGTTCTTC.

The rearrangement joins TRBV27 to TRBJ1-5; D unresolved. Germline assignment: CDR1 MNHEY and CDR2 SMNVEV (reference sequence). Trimming took off 3 bases at V and 3 bases at J, with 9 bases between the two ends. The CDR3 length is 14 residues. CDR3 amino acids: CASSFGLSNQPQHF. CDR3 nucleotides: TGTGCCAGCAGTTTCGGACTCTCCAATCAGCCCCAGCATTTT.

The rearrangement links TRBV28 to TRBJ2-4, with D possibly TRBD2 on 5 matching bases. V was trimmed by 3 bases and J by 0 bases, leaving 9 bases between them. Germline V gene sequence: CDR1 MDHEN, CDR2 SYDVKM. The CDR3 consists of 15 residues. The CDR3, as DNA: TGTGCCAGCAGTTTCGGCGGACTAGCCAAAAACATTCAGTACTTC. Amino acid sequence: CASSFGGLAKNIQYF.

The chain employs TRBV3-1 (or the pseudogene TRBV3-2) and TRBJ2-1; 10 nucleotides agree with TRBD2. The CDR3 length is 16 residues. The V and J ends lost 3 bases and 2 bases, in that order; junction bases with no gene match: 4. Germline assignment: CDR1 LGHDT and CDR2 YNNKEL (reference sequence). As DNA, the CDR3 is TGTGCCAGCAGCCATGGTAGCGGGGGGCCCTACAATGAGCAGTTCTTC. Its translation: CASSHGSGGPYNEQFF.

The chain recombines TRBV5-1 with TRBJ2-1; the match to TRBD2 covers 10 bases. The V and J ends lost 0 bases and 7 bases, in that order; junction bases with no gene match: 7. The CDR3 covers 16 residues. Germline V gene lookup returns CDR1 SGHRS and CDR2 YFSETQ. CDR3 residues: CASSLGSSGSLNEQFF. In nucleotides, the CDR3 is TGCGCCAGCAGCTTGGGCTCTAGCGGGAGTCTGAATGAGCAGTTCTTC.

This clone was observed a single time. V and J are TRBV19 and TRBJ2-5, with D possibly matching TRBD2 (6 bases). The CDR3 consists of 14 residues. V dropped 4 bases and J dropped 4 bases, with 13 bases sitting between them. Germline V CDR1 and CDR2: LNHDA, SQIVND (reference sequence). CDR3 sequence reads: CASSKTGVGETQYF. The CDR3 DNA sequence: TGTGCCAGTAGTAAAACGGGAGTTGGAGAGACCCAGTACTTC.